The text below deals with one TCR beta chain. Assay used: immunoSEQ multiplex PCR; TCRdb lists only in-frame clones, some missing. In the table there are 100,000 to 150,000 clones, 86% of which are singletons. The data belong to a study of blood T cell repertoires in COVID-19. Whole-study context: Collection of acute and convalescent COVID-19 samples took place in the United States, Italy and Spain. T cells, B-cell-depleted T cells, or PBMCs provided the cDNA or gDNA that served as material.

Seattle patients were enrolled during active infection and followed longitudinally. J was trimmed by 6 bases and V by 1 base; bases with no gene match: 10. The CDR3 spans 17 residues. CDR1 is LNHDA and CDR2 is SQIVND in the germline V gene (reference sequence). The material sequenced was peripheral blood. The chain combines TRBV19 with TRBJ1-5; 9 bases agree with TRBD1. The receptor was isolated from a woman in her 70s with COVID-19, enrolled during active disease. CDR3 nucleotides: TGTGCCAGTAGTATAGCAGGGACAGGGAAAGGGATTCAGCCCCAGCATTTT. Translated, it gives CASSIAGTGKGIQPQHF. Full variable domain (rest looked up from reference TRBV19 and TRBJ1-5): DGGITQSPKYLFRKEGQNVTLSCEQNLNHDAMYWYRQDPGQGLRLIYYSQIVNDFQKGDIAEGYSVSREKKESFPLTVTSAQKNPTAFYLCASSIAGTGKGIQPQHFGDGTRLSIL.